This T cell receptor (beta chain) was recorded in a study of technical replicates of blood from a handful of donors. Libraries were prepared by immunoSEQ multiplex PCR; TCRdb keeps only in-frame clonotypes and omits some of them. Of around 76,000 clones in the sample, 91% were seen once. The count of this clone is one. Germline V CDR1 and CDR2: MGHRA, YSYEKL. V lost 4 bases and J lost 4, with 20 bases in between. The CDR3 has 16 residues. The TCR originated in a human donor in good health. Sequenced input: T cells isolated from PBMCs. The rearrangement links TRBV4-1 to TRBJ2-7; D may be TRBD2 (6 bases). Written as DNA, the CDR3 is TGCGCCAGCAGCCGAAGTCAGGGTCTGGGAGGATACGAGCAGTACTTC. It encodes CASSRSQGLGGYEQYF.